What follows describes a single T cell receptor beta chain. Membership in each cohort depended on participant-reported clinical history. The study counted Cohort 3 donors as recovered given two negative PCRs, clearance, or symptom resolution. The method was immunoSEQ multiplex PCR; TCRdb's version includes in-frame clones alone and lacks a portion of them. The table shows about 220,000 clones, with approximately 84% occurring only once. This record belongs to a study of blood T cell repertoires in COVID-19. The germline V gene encodes CDR1 MNHEY and CDR2 SVGAGI. The CDR3 runs 15 residues. Trimming removed 7 bases at V and 0 bases at J, with 15 bases between.

The sequence came from a man aged 40-49 years who had recovered from COVID-19. The sequenced sample was PBMCs or T cells enriched from blood (not recorded which). J is TRBJ1-1 and V is TRBV6-5; D may be TRBD1 (5 bases). CDR3 DNA: TGTGCCAGCACATTGGCTAGGGGCATGAACACTGAAGCTTTCTTT. It is translated as CASTLARGMNTEAFF.